Sequencing of this T cell receptor (beta chain) was carried out in a study of technical replicates of blood from a handful of donors. Repertoires were generated with immunoSEQ multiplex PCR, while TCRdb's copy carries only in-frame clones and drops some. This sample has approximately 82,000 clones, with nearly 96% found just once. Trimming at V came to 6 bases and at J to 3 bases, leaving 7 bases not matched to a gene. Germline-derived CDR1 and CDR2 are SEHNR and FQNEAQ (reference sequence). CDR3 length: 14 amino acids. This clonotype was sampled from a human donor in good health. The material sequenced was T cells isolated from PBMCs. The chain links TRBV7-9 to TRBJ1-2; 7 bases line up with TRBD1. The CDR3 nucleotides read TGTGCCAGCAGTGGGACAGTGCCCCACTATGGCTACACCTTC. It is translated as CASSGTVPHYGYTF. Variable domain in full (rest from reference TRBV7-9 and TRBJ1-2): DTGVSQNPRHKITKRGQNVTFRCDPISEHNRLYWYRQTLGQGPEFLTYFQNEAQLEKSRLLSDRFSAERPKGSFSTLEIQRTEQGDSAMYLCASSGTVPHYGYTFGSGTRLTVV.